The 22 T cell receptor beta chains below were found in one sample sequenced in a study of cytomegalovirus exposure and HLA in healthy donors. Primers: 60 Vbeta forward and 13 Jbeta reverse. TCRdb's table, derived via immunoSEQ multiplex PCR, lists solely in-frame clones and lacks some. The sample has more than 200,000 clones, 82% seen once; the top ten hold roughly 6%. Sample: PBMCs. These receptors were collected from a man aged 35-49 years in good health and CMV-seropositive.

The rearrangement joins TRBV7-7 to TRBJ2-7; weak D call: TRBD2 (5 bases). Trimming cost V 2 bases and J 0 bases, with 11 bases left between them. In germline, CDR1 is SSHAT, CDR2 FNYEAQ (reference sequence). The CDR3 totals 15 residues. CDR3 nucleotides: TGTGCCAGCAGCTTAAAGGGTGGGAGCTCCTACGAGCAGTACGTC. Amino acid sequence: CASSLKGGSSYEQYV.

This clone has a handful of counts. The gene calls are TRBV5-4 and TRBJ1-2; possible D gene TRBD1, 5 bases. This CDR3 contains 13 residues. V was shortened by 5 bases and J by 3 bases, with 11 bases between the two germline ends. Germline V gene data show CDR1 as SGHNT and CDR2 as YYREEE (reference sequence). Here the CDR3 DNA reads TGTGCCAGCAGACCCGGGACTGACTATGGCTACACCTTC. Translation: CASRPGTDYGYTF. Together with reference TRBV5-4 and TRBJ1-2, the CDR3 gives the full variable domain: ETGVTQSPTHLIKTRGQQVTLRCSSQSGHNTVSWYQQALGQGPQFIFQYYREEENGRGNFPPRFSGLQFPNYSSELNVNALELDDSALYLCASRPGTDYGYTFGSGTRLTVV.

The chain joins TRBV6-6 to TRBJ1-1; D perhaps matches TRBD1 (6 bases). The CDR3 spans 12 residues. Germline V gene data show CDR1 as MNHNY and CDR2 as SVGAGI (reference sequence). Trimming cost V 6 bases and J 1 base, with 6 bases left between them. The chain's CDR3 is CASRTGNTEAFF. In DNA, the CDR3 is TGTGCCAGCAGGACAGGGAACACTGAAGCTTTCTTT.

The CDR3 coding sequence is TGTGCCAGCAGCTTAGCTCCTTCCTACGAGCAGTACTTC. It encodes CASSLAPSYEQYF. V is TRBV11-3 and J is TRBJ2-7; no clear D gene. With 1 base removed from V and 1 base from J, the gap between germline ends came to 5 bases. Looked up from germline, CDR1 is SGHNT and CDR2 is YENEEA. The CDR3 is made up of 13 amino acids.

The J gene is TRBJ1-1, the V gene TRBV29-1; maybe TRBD1 (5 bases). Germline assignment: CDR1 SQVTM and CDR2 ANQGSEA. V was pared by 6 bases and J by 0 bases, with 11 bases between. There are 13 residues in the CDR3. The CDR3 DNA reads as TGCAGCGTACGAGCAGGGATGAACACTGAAGCTTTCTTT. It yields the protein CSVRAGMNTEAFF.

The rearrangement joins TRBV27 to TRBJ1-3, with 8 bases lining up with TRBD1. V lost 5 bases to trimming and J lost 0 bases; unmatched junction nucleotides: 12. This CDR3 has 18 residues. CDR1 is MNHEY and CDR2 is SMNVEV in the germline V gene (reference sequence). The CDR3 DNA follows: TGTGCCAGCAGTACAGGGGGGCCCACAGGGAGCTCTGGAAACACCATATATTTT. Translating gives CASSTGGPTGSSGNTIYF.

CDR3 sequence reads: CASSKREGTGELFF. The CDR3 nucleotides are TGTGCCAGCAGTAAGCGGGAGGGCACCGGGGAGCTGTTTTTT. The chain has TRBV27 and TRBJ2-2; TRBD2 aligns across 10 bases. This CDR3 contains 14 residues. Germline V lookup: CDR1 MNHEY, CDR2 SMNVEV (reference sequence). V lost 5 bases, J lost 4 bases, and 1 base stayed unmatched.

Only a few counts were recorded for this clone. The sample contains more than one DNA sequence encoding this CDR3. The chain carries TRBV9 and TRBJ2-3, with TRBD2 matching over 9 bases. The CDR3 extends over 15 amino acids. With 1 base clipped from V and 2 bases from J, the junction kept 2 bases outside the gene matches. In germline, CDR1 is SGDLS, CDR2 YYNGEE. In nucleotides, the CDR3 is TGTGCCAGCAGCGTACTAGCGGGACCCACAGATACGCAGTATTTT. This codes for CASSVLAGPTDTQYF.

The chain links TRBV5-4 to TRBJ2-2; 10 bases fit TRBD2. The CDR3 loop spans 17 amino acids. Germline V lookup: CDR1 SGHNT, CDR2 YYREEE (reference sequence). J was trimmed by 6 bases and V by 4 bases; bases with no gene match: 12. CDR3 protein: CASSRIDGGLASGELFF. The CDR3 coding sequence is TGTGCCAGCAGCAGAATCGACGGGGGACTAGCGTCCGGGGAGCTGTTTTTT.

The chain recombines TRBV27 with TRBJ1-2; a possible D gene is TRBD1 (5 bases). This CDR3 is 15 amino acids long. Trimming removed 5 bases at V and 6 bases at J, with 19 bases between. Germline loops: CDR1 MNHEY, CDR2 SMNVEV (reference sequence). CDR3 nucleotide sequence: TGTGCCAGCAGTCGCATGGACAAGTCGAAGGATGGCTACACCTTC. Translated, it gives CASSRMDKSKDGYTF.

This clone appeared once. The chain has TRBV5-4 and TRBJ2-5; TRBD2 matches at 9 bases. V trimming: 0 bases; J trimming: 4 bases; junction bases outside the gene matches: 7. Germline CDR1 and CDR2: SGHNT and YYREEE (reference sequence). CDR3 length: 16 residues. The CDR3 DNA reads as TGTGCCAGCAGCTTGGTTGCGCGGGAGGGGGCAGAGACCCAGTACTTC. Translated: CASSLVAREGAETQYF.

The table lists this clone with a few counts. The chain uses TRBV9 and TRBJ2-1; 11 bases agree with TRBD2. CDR1 is SGDLS and CDR2 is YYNGEE in the germline V gene. The CDR3 length is 16 residues. Losses at the gene ends were 0 bases for V and 8 bases for J; bases not matched to a gene: 7. CDR3 nucleotide sequence: TGTGCCAGCAGCGTAGCTGCGACTAGCGGGAACGATGAGCAGTTCTTC. Its translation: CASSVAATSGNDEQFF.

This chain connects TRBV9 to TRBJ2-3; 7 bases fit TRBD1. Losses at the gene ends were 3 bases for V and 2 bases for J; bases not matched to a gene: 6. The CDR3 runs to 15 residues. Per germline, CDR1 SGDLS and CDR2 YYNGEE. The CDR3, as DNA: TGTGCCAGCAGCGCCCGACAGGGAAACACAGATACGCAGTATTTT. This codes for CASSARQGNTDTQYF.

The gene calls are TRBV25-1 and TRBJ1-2; 7 bases are a match to TRBD1. This CDR3 is built from 15 residues. V shed 6 bases and J 5 bases; nucleotides not matched to a gene: 12. Germline V CDR1 and CDR2: MGHDK, SYGVNS. The DNA for the CDR3 is TGTGCCAGCAGGGCACAGGGGAATGAGGGGTATGGCTACACCTTC. This sequence encodes CASRAQGNEGYGYTF.

The sample holds one count of this clone. V is TRBV2 and J is TRBJ2-1; 10 bases map to TRBD2. V lost 5 bases and J lost 0; bases outside the gene matches: 4. Per germline, CDR1 SNHLY and CDR2 FYNNEI. The CDR3 spans 16 residues. The CDR3 spells CASSWTSGGSYNEQFF. DNA of the CDR3: TGTGCCAGCAGTTGGACTAGCGGAGGCTCCTACAATGAGCAGTTCTTC.

CDR3 in DNA: TGTGCCAGCAGTTACGGTTCGGGGGCCAAAAACATTCAGTACTTC. As protein: CASSYGSGAKNIQYF. V is TRBV6-6 and J is TRBJ2-4; D might be TRBD2 (5 bases). V lost 2 bases to trimming and J lost 1 base, with 9 bases between them. The CDR3 totals 15 residues. Germline V CDR1 and CDR2: MNHNY, SVGAGI (reference sequence).

This clone has just one count. The gene calls are TRBV7-7 and TRBJ2-3, with TRBD2 identical over 9 bases. The CDR3 totals 15 residues. The germline V gene has CDR1 SSHAT and CDR2 FNYEAQ (reference sequence). With 5 bases clipped from V and 0 bases from J, the junction kept 3 bases outside the gene matches. The CDR3 DNA follows: TGTGCCAGCAGCAGGACTAGCGCCAGCACAGATACGCAGTATTTT. Amino acids: CASSRTSASTDTQYF.

The V call is TRBV9, the J call TRBJ2-3; 9 nucleotides line up with TRBD2. Unmatched junction bases numbered 4, after V lost 0 bases and J lost 2 bases. This CDR3 has 16 amino acids. CDR1 is SGDLS, CDR2 YYNGEE, per germline. The CDR3 sequence is CASSVGTSGYTDTQYF. DNA of the CDR3: TGTGCCAGCAGCGTAGGAACTAGCGGGTACACAGATACGCAGTATTTT.

This clone was detected a few times. This chain links TRBV2 with TRBJ2-5; 9 bases line up with TRBD2. The CDR3 has 15 amino acids. V was pared by 2 bases and J by 4 bases, with 5 bases of the junction left unmatched. Germline V gives CDR1 SNHLY, CDR2 FYNNEI. The DNA for the CDR3 is TGTGCCAGCAGTGAATTGGCGGGAGGGGGAGAGACCCAGTACTTC. It is translated as CASSELAGGGETQYF.

The chain has TRBV7-8 and TRBJ2-1; 8 bases align to TRBD1. J lost 6 bases, V lost 6 bases, and 4 bases had no gene match. CDR1 is SGHVS, CDR2 FQNEAQ, per germline. This CDR3 has 13 amino acids. The CDR3 sequence: CASRGQGGNEQFF. The CDR3, as DNA: TGTGCCAGCAGAGGACAGGGAGGCAATGAGCAGTTCTTC.

This rearrangement joins TRBV29-1 to TRBJ2-7, with 11 bases matching TRBD2. Germline assignment: CDR1 SQVTM and CDR2 ANQGSEA. The CDR3 runs 11 residues. J lost 6 bases, V lost 7 bases, and 2 bases had no gene match. This chain's CDR3 is CSATSGSEQYF. The CDR3 DNA reads TGCAGCGCCACTAGCGGGAGCGAGCAGTACTTC.

V usage is TRBV27 and J usage is TRBJ2-1; D is perhaps TRBD1 (5 bases). CDR3 size: 12 residues. Germline CDR1 and CDR2: MNHEY and SMNVEV (reference sequence). V was clipped by 4 bases and J by 9 bases, with 10 bases between them. CDR3 residues: CASSYGASEQFF. CDR3 in DNA: TGTGCCAGCAGTTATGGGGCGAGTGAGCAGTTCTTC.